These T cell receptor beta chains were read from a single sample in a study of T-cell reconstitution after alpha-beta-depleted transplantation in children. One entry per CDR3 protein results from TCRdb running MiXCR on the PCR reads. The sample includes approximately 400,000 distinct CDR3 sequences, 15% to 20% of them seen just once. The sample consisted of PBMCs, mostly from graft donor cells, taken 360 days after TCRalphabeta/CD19-depleted stem cell transplant. The receptor set was obtained from a boy younger than two who had a stem cell transplant for Wiskott-Aldrich syndrome, so the T cells may come from the graft donor. The CDR3 runs from the conserved cysteine through the conserved F or W. Fields, in order: V gene, clone size, D gene, CDR3 length, J gene, CDR3 protein, CDR3 DNA. D genes are given only for firm matches. Only some rows state a clone size, as once, few, many or a class for expanded clones.

V: TRBV14
size: .
D: .
length: 14
J: TRBJ2-5
CDR3: CASSQASTYSSQYF
DNA: TGTGCCAGCAGCCAAGCCTCGACCTACAGCTCCCAGTACTTC

V: TRBV5-1
size: .
D: TRBD2
length: 17
J: TRBJ2-1
CDR3: CASSLVGKGTRYNEQFF
DNA: TGCGCCAGCAGCTTGGTGGGTAAAGGGACTAGGTACAATGAGCAGTTCTTC

V: TRBV6-1
size: few
D: TRBD2
length: 16
J: TRBJ2-1
CDR3: CASSRDYPSSYNEQFF
DNA: TGTGCCAGCAGCCGGGACTACCCGAGCTCCTACAATGAGCAGTTCTTC

V: TRBV4-3
size: few
D: TRBD1
length: 15
J: TRBJ2-2
CDR3: CASSQVLGGIGELFF
DNA: TGCGCCAGCAGCCAAGTACTAGGGGGCATCGGGGAGCTGTTTTTT

V: TRBV15
size: .
D: TRBD1
length: 15
J: TRBJ2-1
CDR3: CATSSRDRGYNEQFF
DNA: TGTGCCACCAGCTCCCGGGACAGAGGATACAATGAGCAGTTCTTC

V: TRBV20-1
size: .
D: .
length: 17
J: TRBJ2-1
CDR3: CSARDPSPRMSYNEQFF
DNA: TGCAGTGCTAGAGATCCCTCCCCGCGGATGTCCTACAATGAGCAGTTCTTC

V: TRBV20-1
size: few
D: .
length: 12
J: TRBJ2-1
CDR3: CSARDVLNEQFF
DNA: TGCAGTGCTAGAGATGTTCTAAATGAGCAGTTCTTC

V: TRBV7-9
size: few
D: .
length: 12
J: TRBJ2-2
CDR3: CASRGNTGELFF
DNA: TGTGCCAGCAGGGGGAACACCGGGGAGCTGTTTTTT

V: TRBV24-1
size: .
D: TRBD1
length: 15
J: TRBJ2-3
CDR3: CATSDWDRSTDTQYF
DNA: TGTGCCACCAGTGATTGGGACAGGAGCACAGATACGCAGTATTTT

V: TRBV12-3/TRBV12-4
size: .
D: .
length: 13
J: TRBJ1-1
CDR3: CASSPNTVTEAFF
DNA: TGTGCCAGCAGTCCTAATACGGTCACTGAAGCTTTCTTT

V: TRBV25-1
size: .
D: .
length: 15
J: TRBJ1-1
CDR3: CASSEIWTENTEAFF
DNA: TGTGCCAGCAGTGAAATATGGACGGAGAACACTGAAGCTTTCTTT

V: TRBV5-6
size: few
D: .
length: 17
J: TRBJ2-5
CDR3: CASSLVGRVYSKETQYF
DNA: TGTGCCAGCAGCTTGGTTGGCAGGGTATACTCAAAAGAGACCCAGTACTTC

V: TRBV11-2
size: many
D: TRBD2
length: 17
J: TRBJ2-1
CDR3: CASSDSVLAGVTNEQFF
DNA: TGTGCCAGCAGCGATTCCGTACTAGCGGGAGTAACGAATGAGCAGTTCTTC

V: TRBV6-2/TRBV6-3
size: .
D: .
length: 16
J: TRBJ1-1
CDR3: CASSYAKKTGNTEAFF
DNA: TGTGCCAGCAGTTACGCGAAAAAAACAGGGAACACTGAAGCTTTCTTT

V: TRBV7-9
size: medium-sized
D: .
length: 13
J: TRBJ2-3
CDR3: CASSPPTSDTQYF
DNA: TGTGCCAGCAGCCCCCCGACATCAGATACGCAGTATTTT

V: TRBV5-1
size: .
D: .
length: 14
J: TRBJ1-2
CDR3: CASSFLGAEYGYTF
DNA: TGCGCCAGCAGCTTTTTGGGGGCCGAATATGGCTACACCTTC

V: TRBV19
size: few
D: .
length: 11
J: TRBJ2-1
CDR3: CASSIPSEQFF
DNA: TGTGCCAGTAGTATTCCCAGTGAGCAGTTCTTC

V: TRBV3-1
size: .
D: .
length: 15
J: TRBJ2-3
CDR3: CASSHRLFPGDTQYF
DNA: TGTGCCAGCAGCCACCGACTGTTCCCGGGAGATACGCAGTATTTT

V: TRBV28
size: .
D: .
length: 13
J: TRBJ2-1
CDR3: CASSTDHTAEQFF
DNA: TGTGCCAGCAGTACAGATCATACCGCTGAGCAGTTCTTC

V: TRBV24-1
size: .
D: .
length: 13
J: TRBJ2-3
CDR3: CATSEPKLHTQYF
DNA: TGTGCCACCAGTGAACCCAAGCTTCATACGCAGTATTTT

V: TRBV29-1
size: few
D: .
length: 16
J: TRBJ2-5
CDR3: CSVEGNRRRRRETQYF
DNA: TGCAGCGTTGAGGGGAACAGGAGGAGAAGAAGGGAGACCCAGTACTTC

V: TRBV24-1
size: many
D: .
length: 11
J: TRBJ2-1
CDR3: CATSPHCEQFF
DNA: TGTGCCACCAGTCCCCATTGTGAGCAGTTCTTC

V: TRBV5-1
size: many
D: .
length: 16
J: TRBJ2-3
CDR3: CASSFASPLSTDTQYF
DNA: TGCGCCAGCAGCTTCGCGAGCCCCCTTAGCACAGATACGCAGTATTTT

V: TRBV5-6
size: .
D: TRBD1
length: 13
J: TRBJ1-1
CDR3: CASSFWWDSEAFF
DNA: TGTGCCAGCAGCTTTTGGTGGGACAGTGAAGCTTTCTTT